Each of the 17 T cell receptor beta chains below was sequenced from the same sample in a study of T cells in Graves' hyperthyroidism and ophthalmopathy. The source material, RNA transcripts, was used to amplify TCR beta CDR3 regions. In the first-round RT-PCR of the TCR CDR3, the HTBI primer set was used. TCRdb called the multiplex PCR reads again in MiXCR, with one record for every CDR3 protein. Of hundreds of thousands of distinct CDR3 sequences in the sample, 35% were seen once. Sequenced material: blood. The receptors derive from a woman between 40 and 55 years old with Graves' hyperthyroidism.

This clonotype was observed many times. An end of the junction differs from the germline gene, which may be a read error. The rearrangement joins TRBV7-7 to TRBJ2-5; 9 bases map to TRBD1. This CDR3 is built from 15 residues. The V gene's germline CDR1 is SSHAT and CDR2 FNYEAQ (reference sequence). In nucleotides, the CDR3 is TGTGCTAGCAGCCAAGGGGACAGGGACCAAGAGACCCAGTACTTC. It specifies CASSQGDRDQETQYF.

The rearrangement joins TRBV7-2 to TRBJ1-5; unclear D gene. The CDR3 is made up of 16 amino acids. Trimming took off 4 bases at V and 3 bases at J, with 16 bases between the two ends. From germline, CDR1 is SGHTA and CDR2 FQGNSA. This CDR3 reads CASSSKGGRDNQPQHF. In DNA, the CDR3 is TGTGCCAGCAGCTCGAAGGGAGGACGGGACAATCAGCCCCAGCATTTT.

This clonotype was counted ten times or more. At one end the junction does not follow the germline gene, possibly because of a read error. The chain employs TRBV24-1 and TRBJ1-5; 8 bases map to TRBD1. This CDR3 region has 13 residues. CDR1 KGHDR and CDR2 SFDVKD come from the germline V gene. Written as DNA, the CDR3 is TGTGCCACCGGTGACAGGGGCGATCAGCCCCAGCATTTT. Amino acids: CATGDRGDQPQHF.

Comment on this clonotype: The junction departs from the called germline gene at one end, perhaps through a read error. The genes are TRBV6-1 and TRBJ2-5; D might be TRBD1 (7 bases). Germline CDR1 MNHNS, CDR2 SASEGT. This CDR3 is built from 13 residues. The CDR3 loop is CASSRQGGETRYF. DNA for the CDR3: TGTGCCAGCAGCCGACAGGGAGGAGAGACCCGGTACTTC.

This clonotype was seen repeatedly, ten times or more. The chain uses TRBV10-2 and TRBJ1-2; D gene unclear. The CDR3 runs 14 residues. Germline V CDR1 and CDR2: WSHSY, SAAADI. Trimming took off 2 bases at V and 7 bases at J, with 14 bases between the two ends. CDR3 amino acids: CASSETSTPSGYTF. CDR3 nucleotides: TGCGCCAGCAGTGAGACCTCGACTCCGAGTGGCTACACCTTC.

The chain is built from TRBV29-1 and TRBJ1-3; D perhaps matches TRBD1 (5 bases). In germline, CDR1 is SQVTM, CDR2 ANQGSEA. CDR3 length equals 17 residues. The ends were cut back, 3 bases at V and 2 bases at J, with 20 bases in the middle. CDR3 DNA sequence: TGCAGCGTTGACGACGGGGCCGCCTGGGGGGCTGGAAACACCATATATTTT. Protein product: CSVDDGAAWGAGNTIYF. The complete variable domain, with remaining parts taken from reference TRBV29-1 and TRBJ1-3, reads SAVISQKPSRDICQRGTSLTIQCQVDSQVTMMFWYRQQPGQSLTLIATANQGSEATYESGFVIDKFPISRPNLTFSTLTVSNMSPEDSSIYLCSVDDGAAWGAGNTIYFGEGSWLTVV.

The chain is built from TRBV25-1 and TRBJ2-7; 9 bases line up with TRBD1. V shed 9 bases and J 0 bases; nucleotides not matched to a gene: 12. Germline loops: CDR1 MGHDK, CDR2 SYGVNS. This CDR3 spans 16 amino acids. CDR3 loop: CASSSPGTGISYEQYF. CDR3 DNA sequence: TGTGCCAGTAGTAGCCCCGGGACAGGGATCTCCTACGAGCAGTACTTC.

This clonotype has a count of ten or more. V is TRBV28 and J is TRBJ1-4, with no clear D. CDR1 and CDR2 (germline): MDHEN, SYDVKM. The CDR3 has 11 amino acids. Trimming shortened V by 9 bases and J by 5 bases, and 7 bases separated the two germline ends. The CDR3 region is CASNWNEKLFF. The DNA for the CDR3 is TGTGCCAGTAACTGGAATGAAAAACTGTTTTTT.

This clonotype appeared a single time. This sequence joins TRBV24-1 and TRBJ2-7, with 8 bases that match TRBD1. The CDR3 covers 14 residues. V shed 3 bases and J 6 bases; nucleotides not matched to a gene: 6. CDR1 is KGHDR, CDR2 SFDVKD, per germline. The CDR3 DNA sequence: TGTGCCACCAGTGATCCTGGACAGGGACCCGAGCAGTACTTC. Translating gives CATSDPGQGPEQYF.

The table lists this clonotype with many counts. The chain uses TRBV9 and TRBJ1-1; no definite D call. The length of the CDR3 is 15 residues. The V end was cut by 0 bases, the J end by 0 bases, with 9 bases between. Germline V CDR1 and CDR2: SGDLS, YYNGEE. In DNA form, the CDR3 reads TGTGCCAGCAGCGTAGGAATCGGCTTGAACACTGAAGCTTTCTTT. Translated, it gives CASSVGIGLNTEAFF.

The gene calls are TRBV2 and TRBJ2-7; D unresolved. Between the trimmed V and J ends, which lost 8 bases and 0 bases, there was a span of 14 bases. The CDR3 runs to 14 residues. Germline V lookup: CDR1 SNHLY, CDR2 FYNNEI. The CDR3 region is CASAPPDTSYEQYF. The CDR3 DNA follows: TGTGCCAGCGCTCCCCCTGACACCTCCTACGAGCAGTACTTC.

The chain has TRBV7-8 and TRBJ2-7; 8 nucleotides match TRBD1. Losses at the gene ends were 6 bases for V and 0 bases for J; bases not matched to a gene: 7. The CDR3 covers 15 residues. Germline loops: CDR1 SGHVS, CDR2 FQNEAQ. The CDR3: CASRPSRGHSYEQYF. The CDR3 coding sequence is TGTGCCAGCAGACCTTCCAGGGGGCACTCCTACGAGCAGTACTTC.

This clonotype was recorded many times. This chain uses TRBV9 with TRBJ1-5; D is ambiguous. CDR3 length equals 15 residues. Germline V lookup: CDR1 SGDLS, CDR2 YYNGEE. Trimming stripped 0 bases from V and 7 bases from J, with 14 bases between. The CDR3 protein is CASSVDPGNAQPQHF. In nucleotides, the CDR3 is TGTGCCAGCAGCGTAGATCCGGGGAATGCCCAGCCCCAGCATTTT.

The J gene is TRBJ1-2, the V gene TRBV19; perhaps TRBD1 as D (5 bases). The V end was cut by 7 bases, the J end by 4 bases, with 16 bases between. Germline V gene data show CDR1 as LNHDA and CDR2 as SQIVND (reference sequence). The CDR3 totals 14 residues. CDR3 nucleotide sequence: TGTGCCAGTACCTTGGGAGACAGCCCCTATGGCTACACCTTC. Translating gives CASTLGDSPYGYTF. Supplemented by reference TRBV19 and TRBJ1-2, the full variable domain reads DGGITQSPKYLFRKEGQNVTLSCEQNLNHDAMYWYRQDPGQGLRLIYYSQIVNDFQKGDIAEGYSVSREKKESFPLTVTSAQKNPTAFYLCASTLGDSPYGYTFGSGTRLTVV.

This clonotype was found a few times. The CDR3 region has the DNA TGTGCCAGCAGTTCCCGTGGGGCGTACTCTGGAAACACCATATATTTT. As protein: CASSSRGAYSGNTIYF. The V call is TRBV12-3 or TRBV12-4, the J call TRBJ1-3; D possibly corresponds to TRBD1 (5 bases). Trimming stripped 4 bases from V and 0 bases from J, with 13 bases between. The CDR3 has 16 residues.

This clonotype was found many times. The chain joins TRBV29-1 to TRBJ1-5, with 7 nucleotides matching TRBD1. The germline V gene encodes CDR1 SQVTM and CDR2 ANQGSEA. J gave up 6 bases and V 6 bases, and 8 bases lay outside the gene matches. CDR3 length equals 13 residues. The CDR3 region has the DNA TGCAGCGTAGGGGAAGGGGGCGGTCAGCCCCAGCATTTT. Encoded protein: CSVGEGGGQPQHF.

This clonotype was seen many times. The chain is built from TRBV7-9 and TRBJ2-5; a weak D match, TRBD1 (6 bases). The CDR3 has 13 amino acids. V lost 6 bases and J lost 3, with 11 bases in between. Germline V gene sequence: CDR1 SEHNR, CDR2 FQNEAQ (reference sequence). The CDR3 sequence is CASRWDTKETQYF. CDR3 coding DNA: TGTGCCAGCAGGTGGGACACCAAAGAGACCCAGTACTTC.